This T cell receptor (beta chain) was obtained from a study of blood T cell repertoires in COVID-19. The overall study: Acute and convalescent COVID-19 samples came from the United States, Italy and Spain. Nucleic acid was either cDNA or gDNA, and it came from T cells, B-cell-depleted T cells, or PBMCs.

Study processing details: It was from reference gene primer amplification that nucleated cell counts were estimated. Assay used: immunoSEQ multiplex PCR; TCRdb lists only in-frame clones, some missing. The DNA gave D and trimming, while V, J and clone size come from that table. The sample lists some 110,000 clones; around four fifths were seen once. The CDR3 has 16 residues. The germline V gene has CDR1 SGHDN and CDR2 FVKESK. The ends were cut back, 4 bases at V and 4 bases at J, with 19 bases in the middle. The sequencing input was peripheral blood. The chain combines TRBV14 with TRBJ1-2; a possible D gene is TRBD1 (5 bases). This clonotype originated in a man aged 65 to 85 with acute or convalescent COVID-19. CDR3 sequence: CASSLPPGGTPYGYTF. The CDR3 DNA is TGTGCCAGCAGCCTCCCACCCGGGGGTACCCCCTATGGCTACACCTTC.